This TCR beta chain comes out of a study of control samples from healthy donors and cancer patients (TCRdb year 2020). At the junction V is shortened by 3 bases and J by 4 bases, with 12 bases in between. The CDR3 sequence holds 15 residues, the cysteine and phenylalanine included. The only DNA kept is the CDR3, 45 bases in frame from the first base. Library preparation employed the immunoSEQ multiplex PCR assay. Here the immuneACCESS table is served through TCRdb, limited to in-frame sequences with V and J called. Missing clones are a known gap in these copies; in checked studies unresolved V genes cover under half, and the rest lacks a known reason. For this sample the table gives over 120,000 clones, of which 75% to 95% were detected only once. The ten largest clones add up to about 3.2% of the sample. About this clone itself: The specificity of this receptor is unknown. Per-base qualities were not stored, and no clone one base away is much larger.

In this chain, TRBV23-1 is recombined with TRBJ1-4; the best D guess is TRBD1, with 5 bases matching. TRBV23-1 qualifies as an ORF whose function is uncertain. The sequence came from a man aged 25 to 40 in good health. Input material: blood. The encoded CDR3 is CASSQPGTINEKLFF. The DNA sequence is TGCGCCAGCAGTCAGCCCGGGACTATTAATGAAAAACTGTTTTTT.